The clone carrying this T cell receptor (beta chain) appeared many times. No antigen is known for it. This specimen comes from a study of T-cell memory formation after mild COVID-19. Study summary: Clusters were largely donor specific.

TCRdb redid the calling of the 5' RACE reads with MiXCR, one entry per CDR3 protein. The sample lists roughly 200,000 distinct CDR3 sequences; over 7.5% were seen once. Study-wide results and limits: CD4/CD8 balance held among clones contracting day 15 to 85, and later expanders leaned CD4+.

CDR1 is SGHDT, CDR2 YYEEEE, per germline. Losses at the gene ends were 4 bases for V and 2 bases for J; bases not matched to a gene: 6. There are 15 residues in the CDR3. Sequences were obtained from PBMCs or a T cell subset sorted from them (not recorded which). The chain links TRBV5-6 to TRBJ1-5, with 7 bases identical to TRBD1. This receptor was taken from a man aged 18 to 30 who had mild COVID-19 (a few samples of this study predate the infection). Cell type and time point are not known. CDR3 in amino acids: CASSMTGKGNQPQHF. DNA of the CDR3: TGTGCCAGCAGCATGACAGGGAAGGGCAATCAGCCCCAGCATTTT.